This T cell receptor (beta chain) was captured in a study of cytomegalovirus exposure and HLA in healthy donors (TCRdb year 2017). About the full investigation: According to a later analysis, the 120 or so validation repertoires were produced on the same platform as the roughly 700 repertoires of the first cohort. To predict cytomegalovirus infection status, the study combined high-throughput TCR immunosequencing, statistical association of individual TCRs with disease status, and machine learning. Besides the first cohort of approximately 670 subjects, a separate validation cohort made up of around 120 different subjects was used. The study aimed to test whether signatures of past pathogen exposure could be identified by cataloging public T cell receptors. Overall study results and their limits: In a later analysis, TCRs clustered in the first cohort were found to also tend to co-occur in the roughly 120 validation repertoires, with 90% to 95% of cluster scores above 0. The classifier was reported to diagnose cytomegalovirus status with high specificity and sensitivity in both the original and validation cohorts. Across donors, most TCR sequences were observed very rarely, whereas some public TCRs were present in many individuals. According to the authors, the approach could potentially be generalized to other disease states and immunological phenotypes. A total of about 150 TCR beta chains were listed by the study as associated with cytomegalovirus. Three of the identified cytomegalovirus-associated TCR beta chains were confirmed in vitro to be specific for cytomegalovirus antigens. A later analysis lacked HLA typing for the validation cohort, so it scored co-occurrence in that cohort across all 110 or so repertoires.

Separate from the approximately 700-subject first cohort, the validation cohort of 95 to 150 subjects was the group to which the donors belonged. As concerns this clone: Its antigen remains unidentified. It has no much larger one-base neighbor in the sample; base qualities were not kept.

Ends trimmed: V by 7 bases, J by 2 bases; bases unmatched to a gene: 9. Its CDR3 holds 15 amino acids, cysteine through phenylalanine. Solely the CDR3 DNA is kept, with 45 bases framed from the first base. The CDR1 and CDR2 encoded by the germline V gene (reference sequence) are LNHDA and SQIVND. The library was prepared using the immunoSEQ multiplex PCR assay. Per the original workflow: A statistical classification framework was built to diagnose cytomegalovirus status from the catalog of TCR beta chain sequences. The table comes from immuneACCESS by way of TCRdb, which keeps in-frame sequences with V and J called. Part of the clones is missing from these tables; in studies checked, under half for an unresolved V gene and the rest for unknown reasons. V, J and clone size are those of that table, while D and trimming were read from the DNA. A total of about 280,000 clones appear in this sample, 88% of them only once. The ten largest clonotypes hold about 0.99% of the sample.

Sequenced input: PBMCs. The clonotype comes from a woman between 18 and 29 years old in good health and CMV-seronegative. This receptor chain uses TRBV19 and TRBJ2-7; 9 bases in the middle match TRBD2. The DNA is as follows: TGTGCCAGTACCCCAGCGGGAGGCGGCGCCTACGAGCAGTACTTC. The resulting protein is CASTPAGGGAYEQYF. The CDR3 plus the reference TRBV19 and TRBJ2-7 genes for the other parts give the full variable domain: DGGITQSPKYLFRKEGQNVTLSCEQNLNHDAMYWYRQDPGQGLRLIYYSQIVNDFQKGDIAEGYSVSREKKESFPLTVTSAQKNPTAFYLCASTPAGGGAYEQYFGPGTRLTVT.